This entry describes one TCR beta chain. Using immunoSEQ multiplex PCR, the repertoire was profiled, and TCRdb retains in-frame clones only, with some absent. The sample carries 20,000 to 25,000 clones, 65% to 70% recorded once. The CDR3 is made up of 15 amino acids. V trimming: 4 bases; J trimming: 6 bases; junction bases outside the gene matches: 6. The germline V gene has CDR1 SGHNT and CDR2 YYREEE (reference sequence). The data belong to a study of early stage breast cancer tumors. Study background: Twelve of the 16 invasive tumors were ER+, PR+ and HER2-.

Roughly 18-55 mg of tissue was diced for each tumor. The sequenced sample consisted of breast tumor tissue. The gene calls are TRBV5-4 and TRBJ2-7; 14 bases are a match to TRBD2. This TCR was sampled from a person in their sixties with breast cancer. The CDR3 bases are TGTGCCAGCAGCCCGAGACTAGCGGGAGGGACCGAGCAGTACTTC. Translated, it gives CASSPRLAGGTEQYF. Using reference TRBV5-4 and TRBJ2-7 for the parts outside the CDR3, the full variable domain is ETGVTQSPTHLIKTRGQQVTLRCSSQSGHNTVSWYQQALGQGPQFIFQYYREEENGRGNFPPRFSGLQFPNYSSELNVNALELDDSALYLCASSPRLAGGTEQYFGPGTRLTVT.